Presented here are 29 T cell receptor beta chains from one specimen sequenced in a study of blood T cell repertoires in COVID-19. The table came from immunoSEQ multiplex PCR; TCRdb's copy has only in-frame clones and leaves some out. The data contain 400,000 to 500,000 clones, roughly 88% of them singletons. The sequenced sample consisted of PBMCs or T cells enriched from blood (not recorded which). The receptors derive from a woman between 40 and 55 years old who had recovered from COVID-19.

V gene TRBV4-3 combines with J gene TRBJ2-5; TRBD2 aligns across 8 bases. Trimming at V came to 4 bases and at J to 1 base, leaving 5 bases not matched to a gene. This CDR3 contains 15 residues. Germline CDR1 and CDR2: LGHNA and YSLEER. In DNA, the CDR3 is TGCGCCAGCAGCCGAACGGGAGGGACCCAAGAGACCCAGTACTTC. It yields the protein CASSRTGGTQETQYF.

As DNA, the CDR3 is TGTGCCAGCAGCCCAGGACAGGGGGGAAGCTCCTACAATGAGCAGTTCTTC. Translation gives CASSPGQGGSSYNEQFF. The V gene is TRBV11-2, the J gene TRBJ2-1; 10 bases agree with TRBD1. The germline V gene has CDR1 SGHAT and CDR2 FQNNGV. This CDR3 contains 17 residues. The ends lost 5 bases at V and 0 bases at J; junction bases unmatched: 7.

This clone appeared once. The chain is built from TRBV10-3 and TRBJ2-2; the D gene is possibly TRBD2 (5 bases). Germline CDR1 ENHRY, CDR2 SYGVKD. The ends were cut back, 8 bases at V and 8 bases at J, with 21 bases in the middle. The CDR3 contains 15 residues. CDR3 sequence: CAIHPTQDGIGELFF. DNA of the CDR3: TGTGCCATCCACCCGACCCAGGACGGGATAGGGGAGCTGTTTTTT.

The V call is TRBV5-4, the J call TRBJ2-1; D unclear. V lost 3 bases and J 9 bases, leaving 16 bases between the germline ends. The CDR3 is made up of 14 amino acids. From germline, CDR1 is SGHNT and CDR2 YYREEE (reference sequence). As DNA, the CDR3 is TGTGCCAGCAGCTCGCTGAGCCCTGGAGCTGAGCAGTTCTTC. Its protein product is CASSSLSPGAEQFF. The whole variable domain, filled in from reference TRBV5-4 and TRBJ2-1, reads ETGVTQSPTHLIKTRGQQVTLRCSSQSGHNTVSWYQQALGQGPQFIFQYYREEENGRGNFPPRFSGLQFPNYSSELNVNALELDDSALYLCASSSLSPGAEQFFGPGTRLTVL.

The chain carries TRBV7-8 and TRBJ1-1, with D possibly TRBD1 on 5 matching bases. Germline CDR1 is SGHVS and CDR2 is FQNEAQ. V lost 1 base to trimming and J lost 4 bases, with 13 bases between them. This CDR3 comprises 15 residues. CDR3 nucleotide sequence: TGTGCCAGCAGCTTAGGGGGGGTGGGCGCCACTGAAGCTTTCTTT. Encoded protein: CASSLGGVGATEAFF.

This clone appeared once. The chain carries TRBV19 and TRBJ2-7; a possible D gene is TRBD1 (6 bases). V lost 4 bases and J lost 1, with 11 bases in between. This CDR3 is 14 amino acids long. Germline CDR1 and CDR2: LNHDA and SQIVND (reference sequence). As DNA, the CDR3 is TGTGCCAGTAGTAAGGGGGACGGATCCTACGAGCAGTACTTC. This gives the protein CASSKGDGSYEQYF.

The J gene is TRBJ1-5, the V gene TRBV10-3, with D hard to call. V lost 6 bases and J lost 4, with 7 bases in between. Germline values: CDR1 ENHRY, CDR2 SYGVKD. This CDR3 has 12 residues. The CDR3: CAIRADNQPQHF. For the CDR3, the DNA is TGTGCCATCAGAGCGGATAATCAGCCCCAGCATTTT.

This CDR3 reads CASSSGLGQFF. CDR3 coding DNA: TGTGCCAGCAGCTCAGGGTTGGGGCAGTTCTTC. The chain uses TRBV3-1 (or the pseudogene TRBV3-2) and TRBJ2-1, with D possibly being TRBD1 (5 bases). Germline V lookup: CDR1 LGHDT, CDR2 YNNKEL (reference sequence). Trimming cost V 5 bases and J 12 bases, with 11 bases left between them. The CDR3 is 11 residues long.

The gene calls are TRBV3-1 (or the pseudogene TRBV3-2) and TRBJ1-4; 9 bases fit TRBD1. The ends lost 0 bases at V and 8 bases at J; junction bases unmatched: 7. CDR1 is LGHDT, CDR2 YNNKEL, per germline (reference sequence). The length of the CDR3 is 16 residues. The CDR3 DNA reads as TGTGCCAGCAGCCAAGAACGGGACAGGGCTCGGGAAAAACTGTTTTTT. Translation: CASSQERDRAREKLFF.

This clone was seen only once. The J gene is TRBJ2-1, the V gene TRBV10-1, with 7 bases matching TRBD2. Germline-derived CDR1 and CDR2 are WNHNN and SYGVQD (reference sequence). V shed 0 bases and J 5 bases; nucleotides not matched to a gene: 4. The CDR3 sequence is 15 residues long. CDR3 sequence: CASSESGGRDNEQFF. The CDR3, as DNA: TGCGCCAGCAGTGAGTCGGGAGGGAGAGACAATGAGCAGTTCTTC.

In the case of this clone: Relative to the germline gene, one junction end is altered; a read error may explain this. The genes are TRBV7-7 and TRBJ2-5, with D perhaps matching TRBD2 (5 bases). This CDR3 is built from 13 residues. Germline loops: CDR1 SSHAT, CDR2 FNYEAQ (reference sequence). CDR3 sequence reads: CASSLAPRETQYF. CDR3 bases: TGTGCTAGCAGCTTAGCGCCTAGAGAGACCCAGTACTTC.

The chain uses TRBV7-2 and TRBJ1-5, with D possibly matching TRBD1 (6 bases). Germline loops: CDR1 SGHTA, CDR2 FQGNSA. The CDR3 extends over 15 amino acids. The V end lost 3 bases, the J end lost 0 bases, and 9 bases lay between the germline ends. CDR3 sequence reads: CASSLRGFSNQPQHF. The CDR3 DNA is TGTGCCAGCAGCTTGAGGGGGTTTAGCAATCAGCCCCAGCATTTT.

J is TRBJ2-2 and V is TRBV27, with D possibly matching TRBD1 (6 bases). The germline CDR1 and CDR2 sequences are MNHEY and SMNVEV (reference sequence). V gave up 5 bases and J gave up 7 bases, with 11 bases separating them. This CDR3 spans 13 amino acids. CDR3 region: CASSQDSRGELFF. The CDR3 DNA sequence: TGTGCCAGCAGTCAGGACAGCCGCGGGGAGCTGTTTTTT.

The J gene is TRBJ2-5, the V gene TRBV7-2, with D maybe TRBD2 (6 bases). V lost 7 bases and J lost 4, with 19 bases in between. Germline V gene data show CDR1 as SGHTA and CDR2 as FQGNSA. The CDR3 is 15 amino acids. CDR3 in DNA: TGTGCCAGCACCTCCATCCAGGGAGGTCGAGAGACCCAGTACTTC. Amino acids: CASTSIQGGRETQYF. The entire variable domain, with the rest obtained from reference TRBV7-2 and TRBJ2-5, is as follows: GAGVSQSPSNKVTEKGKDVELRCDPISGHTALYWYRQSLGQGLEFLIYFQGNSAPDKSGLPSDRFSAERTGGSVSTLTIQRTQQEDSAVYLCASTSIQGGRETQYFGPGTRLLVL.

The rearrangement links TRBV10-3 to TRBJ1-2; 9 positions match TRBD1. This CDR3 region has 14 residues. V trimming: 3 bases; J trimming: 8 bases; junction bases outside the gene matches: 7. Germline V lookup: CDR1 ENHRY, CDR2 SYGVKD. CDR3 amino acids: CAISDGTGPRGYTF. The CDR3 DNA sequence: TGTGCCATCAGTGACGGGACAGGGCCGAGGGGCTACACCTTC.

The chain carries TRBV11-3 and TRBJ2-5; 7 bases agree with TRBD1. V lost 8 bases and J lost 0; bases outside the gene matches: 6. The CDR3 has 14 residues. Germline CDR1 and CDR2: SGHNT and YENEEA. The CDR3: CASRAGGYQETQYF. The CDR3 coding sequence is TGTGCCAGCCGCGCAGGGGGTTACCAAGAGACCCAGTACTTC. Drawing the rest from reference TRBV11-3 and TRBJ2-5, the complete variable domain is EAGVVQSPRYKIIEKKQPVAFWCNPISGHNTLYWYLQNLGQGPELLIRYENEEAVDDSQLPKDRFSAERLKGVDSTLKIQPAELGDSAVYLCASRAGGYQETQYFGPGTRLLVL.

The chain uses TRBV19 and TRBJ2-7, with 10 bases that match TRBD1. The CDR3 is 15 amino acids. The germline gives CDR1 LNHDA, CDR2 SQIVND (reference sequence). Trimming removed 4 bases from V and 4 bases from J; junction bases left unmatched: 7. The CDR3 is CASSTGTGVWYEQYF. The CDR3 DNA reads as TGTGCCAGTAGTACCGGGACAGGGGTATGGTACGAGCAGTACTTC.

The genes are TRBV3-1 (or the pseudogene TRBV3-2) and TRBJ1-1, with 9 bases that match TRBD1. Germline assignment: CDR1 LGHDT and CDR2 YNNKEL (reference sequence). The V segment lost 4 bases and the J segment 6 bases; nucleotides outside the gene matches: 3. This CDR3 is 13 amino acids long. CDR3 DNA sequence: TGTGCCAGCAGCCTGACAGGGGGTGCTGAAGCTTTCTTT. The encoded protein is CASSLTGGAEAFF.

The chain recombines TRBV29-1 with TRBJ2-3; TRBD1 matches at 7 bases. The ends lost 6 bases at V and 3 bases at J; junction bases unmatched: 12. The CDR3 sequence is 15 residues long. The V gene's germline CDR1 is SQVTM and CDR2 ANQGSEA. The CDR3 DNA sequence: TGCAGCGTAGATGGACAGGTTGGGTGGACAGATACGCAGTATTTT. This translates into CSVDGQVGWTDTQYF.

This chain's CDR3 is CASSQETQSGINTGELFF. DNA of the CDR3: TGCGCCAGCAGCCAAGAGACCCAAAGCGGAATAAACACCGGGGAGCTGTTTTTT. The gene calls are TRBV4-3 and TRBJ2-2; possible D gene TRBD2, 5 bases. Between the trimmed V and J ends, which lost 0 bases and 2 bases, there was a span of 16 bases. Germline CDR1 is LGHNA and CDR2 is YSLEER. The CDR3 is 18 amino acids.

The table lists this clone with a few counts. The chain uses TRBV9 and TRBJ2-5; D unclear. Per the germline V gene, CDR1 is SGDLS and CDR2 is YYNGEE. V was cut by 2 bases and J by 5 bases, with 13 bases left in between. This CDR3 spans 14 amino acids. The CDR3 nucleotides are TGTGCCAGCAGCGTCGGAGACCGTCGTGAGACCCAGTACTTC. Its translation: CASSVGDRRETQYF.

A single count supports this clone. This chain joins TRBV6-5 and TRBJ2-7, with 9 bases that match TRBD1. Trimming cost V 0 bases and J 3 bases; bases outside gene matches: 3. The germline V gene has CDR1 MNHEY and CDR2 SVGAGI. The CDR3 covers 15 residues. The CDR3 sequence: CASSYSGTGIYEQYF. Here the CDR3 DNA reads TGTGCCAGCAGTTACTCTGGGACAGGGATCTACGAGCAGTACTTC.

The V call is TRBV7-2, the J call TRBJ2-3; the match to TRBD2 covers 11 bases. The CDR3 contains 18 residues. V lost 0 bases, J lost 0 bases, and 5 bases stayed unmatched. The germline CDR1 and CDR2 sequences are SGHTA and FQGNSA. CDR3 DNA: TGTGCCAGCAGCTTAGCGCGACTAGCGGGATTAAGCACAGATACGCAGTATTTT. Translated: CASSLARLAGLSTDTQYF.

The rearrangement links TRBV14 to TRBJ1-2; the D gene is possibly TRBD1 (5 bases). Germline values: CDR1 SGHDN, CDR2 FVKESK. The CDR3 loop spans 13 amino acids. Trimming took off 4 bases at V and 2 bases at J, with 8 bases between the two ends. CDR3 DNA sequence: TGTGCCAGCAGCCGACAGACCAACTATGGCTACACCTTC. Its protein is CASSRQTNYGYTF.

The chain recombines TRBV19 with TRBJ2-3, with TRBD1 matching 7 bases. Germline-derived CDR1 and CDR2 are LNHDA and SQIVND (reference sequence). The CDR3 extends over 15 amino acids. Unmatched junction bases numbered 6, after V lost 2 bases and J lost 4 bases. The CDR3 loop reads CASSISDRVADTQYF. The CDR3 DNA is TGTGCCAGTAGTATATCCGACAGGGTGGCAGATACGCAGTATTTT. The variable domain in full, with the rest retrieved from reference TRBV19 and TRBJ2-3, is DGGITQSPKYLFRKEGQNVTLSCEQNLNHDAMYWYRQDPGQGLRLIYYSQIVNDFQKGDIAEGYSVSREKKESFPLTVTSAQKNPTAFYLCASSISDRVADTQYFGPGTRLTVL.

This sequence joins TRBV11-3 and TRBJ2-7; TRBD2 aligns across 8 bases. V shed 5 bases and J 7 bases; nucleotides not matched to a gene: 7. CDR3 length: 13 amino acids. CDR1 is SGHNT, CDR2 YENEEA, per germline. The CDR3 sequence is CASSRAGVREQYF. CDR3 coding DNA: TGTGCCAGCAGCCGAGCGGGAGTAAGGGAGCAGTACTTC.

This clone has only a few counts. This chain links TRBV11-2 with TRBJ2-6; a weak D match, TRBD2 (5 bases). This CDR3 has 15 residues. Germline CDR1 and CDR2: SGHAT and FQNNGV. Trimming took 1 base from V and 3 from J, leaving 7 bases between them. Here the CDR3 DNA reads TGTGCCAGCAGCTTAGGAGGGATTGGGGCCAACGTCCTGACTTTC. As protein: CASSLGGIGANVLTF.

V gene TRBV5-1 combines with J gene TRBJ1-3, with TRBD1 matching over 7 bases. CDR1 and CDR2 from the germline V gene are SGHRS and YFSETQ. The J segment lost 4 bases and the V segment lost 4 bases, leaving 5 bases of the junction unmatched. The CDR3 sequence is 14 residues long. The CDR3 here is CASSAGGRGNTIYF. CDR3 coding DNA: TGCGCCAGCAGCGCAGGGGGGCGAGGAAACACCATATATTTT.

This chain connects TRBV11-3 to TRBJ1-4; D is ambiguous. The length of the CDR3 is 14 residues. Germline V gene data show CDR1 as SGHNT and CDR2 as YENEEA. V shed 2 bases and J shed 7 bases, with 11 bases lying between them. This chain's CDR3 is CASSLSGASEKLFF. CDR3 sequence (DNA): TGTGCCAGCAGCTTATCCGGAGCCAGTGAAAAACTGTTTTTT.